These 21 T cell receptor beta chains came from one sample sequenced in a study of CD8 T cell repertoires and HIV-1 epitope variants. These receptors have no identified antigens. Using immunoSEQ multiplex PCR, the repertoire was profiled, and TCRdb retains in-frame clones only, with some absent. The table shows approximately 6,700 clones, with roughly 67% occurring only once. The sample taken for sequencing was cultured CD8+ T cells derived from PBMCs. Receptors were obtained from a male donor with HIV.

The V gene is TRBV28, the J gene TRBJ2-1; unclear D gene. The CDR3 has 14 amino acids. V was shortened by 3 bases and J by 5 bases, with 11 bases between the two germline ends. Germline-derived CDR1 and CDR2 are MDHEN and SYDVKM. The CDR3 sequence: CASSFSLTNNEQFF. The CDR3 DNA sequence: TGTGCCAGCAGTTTCAGCCTTACCAACAATGAGCAGTTCTTC.

V and J are TRBV7-9 and TRBJ2-3, with unresolved D. The length of the CDR3 is 15 residues. Trimming pared 1 base from V and 1 base from J, leaving 9 bases between. Germline values: CDR1 SEHNR, CDR2 FQNEAQ (reference sequence). The CDR3 loop reads CASSLVEQRTDTQYF. The CDR3 DNA reads as TGTGCCAGCAGCTTAGTTGAGCAGCGCACAGATACGCAGTATTTT.

This chain uses TRBV10-3 with TRBJ2-5; D tentatively fits TRBD1 or TRBD2 (5 bases each). The germline V gene has CDR1 ENHRY and CDR2 SYGVKD. The CDR3 loop spans 11 amino acids. V was pared by 2 bases and J by 10 bases, with 8 bases between. The CDR3 coding sequence is TGTGCCATCAGTGAGGGGGGAAACCAGTACTTC. Its protein product is CAISEGGNQYF.

The genes are TRBV30 and TRBJ1-3; D is perhaps TRBD1 (6 bases). This CDR3 is 15 amino acids long. The V and J ends lost 4 bases and 3 bases respectively, with 16 bases between them. The germline gives CDR1 GTSNPN, CDR2 SVGIG (reference sequence). The CDR3, as DNA: TGTGCCTGGAAGAGCGTGCAGGGGATTGGAAACACCATATATTTT. Translating it yields CAWKSVQGIGNTIYF.

The chain is built from TRBV28 and TRBJ2-1; D uncertain. The CDR3 has 12 residues. The germline V and J ends were trimmed by 2 bases and 6 bases, with 5 bases remaining between them. Germline assignment: CDR1 MDHEN and CDR2 SYDVKM. The CDR3 nucleotides read TGTGCCAGCAGTTTAAACATCAATGAGCAGTTCTTC. The encoded protein is CASSLNINEQFF. Combining the CDR3 with reference TRBV28 and TRBJ2-1 gives the whole variable domain DVKVTQSSRYLVKRTGEKVFLECVQDMDHENMFWYRQDPGLGLRLIYFSYDVKMKEKGDIPEGYSVSREKKERFSLILESASTNQTSMYLCASSLNINEQFFGPGTRLTVL.

The V call is TRBV5-6, the J call TRBJ2-7, with TRBD1 matching 10 bases. Germline CDR1 is SGHDT and CDR2 is YYEEEE. Trimming took 2 bases from V and 4 from J; bases not matched to a gene: 9. This CDR3 has 16 residues. This CDR3 is CASSLADRGQGYEQYF. In nucleotides, the CDR3 is TGTGCCAGCAGCTTAGCGGACAGGGGACAGGGGTACGAGCAGTACTTC. The entire variable domain, with the rest obtained from reference TRBV5-6 and TRBJ2-7, is as follows: DAGVTQSPTHLIKTRGQQVTLRCSPKSGHDTVSWYQQALGQGPQFIFQYYEEEERQRGNFPDRFSGHQFPNYSSELNVNALLLGDSALYLCASSLADRGQGYEQYFGPGTRLTVT.

The chain uses TRBV28 and TRBJ2-2; D may be TRBD1 (6 bases). With 1 base removed from V and 5 bases from J, the gap between germline ends came to 8 bases. The CDR3 is made up of 14 amino acids. Germline assignment: CDR1 MDHEN and CDR2 SYDVKM. The CDR3 here is CASSLYQGTGELFF. In DNA form, the CDR3 reads TGTGCCAGCAGTTTATACCAGGGGACCGGGGAGCTGTTTTTT.

This sequence joins TRBV6-5 and TRBJ2-5; possibly TRBD1 for D (5 bases). The CDR3 has 13 residues. V gave up 2 bases and J gave up 4 bases, with 8 bases separating them. CDR1 is MNHEY and CDR2 is SVGAGI in the germline V gene. DNA of the CDR3: TGTGCCAGCAGTTACGGGGCAGGAGAGACCCAGTACTTC. Its translation: CASSYGAGETQYF.

The chain carries TRBV28 and TRBJ2-3, with D tentatively TRBD2 (5 bases). The germline V gene encodes CDR1 MDHEN and CDR2 SYDVKM. With 2 bases removed from V and 0 bases from J, the gap between germline ends came to 9 bases. There are 15 residues in the CDR3. CDR3 DNA sequence: TGTGCCAGCAGTTTAGGAGCGGTAAGCACAGATACGCAGTATTTT. Translation gives CASSLGAVSTDTQYF.

This chain joins TRBV27 and TRBJ2-3; 10 nucleotides agree with TRBD2. V shed 7 bases and J 0 bases; nucleotides not matched to a gene: 13. The V gene's germline CDR1 is MNHEY and CDR2 SMNVEV (reference sequence). The CDR3 length is 18 residues. In DNA, the CDR3 is TGTGCCAGCACCCCGACCACGACTAGCGGGCGTAGCACAGATACGCAGTATTTT. Protein product: CASTPTTTSGRSTDTQYF.

The chain couples TRBV6-4 to TRBJ1-2; D is unresolved. Trimming removed 5 bases from V and 14 bases from J, with 12 bases in between. This CDR3 region has 10 residues. CDR1 is MRHNA and CDR2 is SNTAGT in the germline V gene. The CDR3 bases are TGTGCCAGCAGTTCGCGGTTGACAACCTTC. Protein sequence: CASSSRLTTF.

In its sample, this clone was seen a few times. The chain is built from TRBV10-2 and TRBJ1-1; possible D gene TRBD1, 5 bases. V lost 5 bases, J lost 9 bases, and 19 bases lay in between. This CDR3 region has 14 residues. Looked up from germline, CDR1 is WSHSY and CDR2 is SAAADI. The CDR3 region is CASSPTGETGQAFF. Here the CDR3 DNA reads TGCGCCAGCAGTCCCACGGGGGAAACAGGACAAGCTTTCTTT.

V and J are TRBV11-3 and TRBJ1-1; D remains unclear. Germline CDR1 and CDR2: SGHNT and YENEEA. V was pared by 1 base and J by 7 bases, with 10 bases between. CDR3 size: 13 residues. In DNA, the CDR3 is TGTGCCAGCAGCTTAGGCGGGGAGAATGAAGCTTTCTTT. Translation gives CASSLGGENEAFF.

CDR3 sequence reads: CASSEGAAGANVLTF. For the CDR3, the DNA is TGTGCCAGCAGCGAGGGGGCGGCTGGGGCCAACGTCCTGACTTTC. The gene calls are TRBV7-9 and TRBJ2-6; 7 nucleotides match TRBD1. This CDR3 spans 15 amino acids. The J segment lost 2 bases and the V segment lost 5 bases, leaving 3 bases of the junction unmatched. Per the germline V gene, CDR1 is SEHNR and CDR2 is FQNEAQ (reference sequence).

The CDR3 DNA reads as TGCGCCAGCAGCCAAGATCCGGGGGCCGAGCCCTACAATGAGCAGTTCTTC. Translating gives CASSQDPGAEPYNEQFF. The V and J genes are TRBV4-1 and TRBJ2-1; D tentatively fits TRBD1 or TRBD2 (6 bases each). V lost 0 bases and J 2 bases, leaving 14 bases between the germline ends. Germline loops: CDR1 MGHRA, CDR2 YSYEKL. This CDR3 is built from 17 residues.

This clone was seen a handful of times. V is TRBV28 and J is TRBJ1-2; maybe TRBD1 (5 bases). CDR3 length: 16 residues. Germline V gene lookup returns CDR1 MDHEN and CDR2 SYDVKM. Deletions cut 5 bases from V and 1 base from J, with 17 bases between. CDR3 nucleotides: TGTGCCAGCAGTCTGGACCCGACAGATTTTAACTATGGCTACACCTTC. It is translated as CASSLDPTDFNYGYTF.

With respect to this clone: The germline gene is not matched at one end of the junction; a read error may be the cause. V usage is TRBV6-5 and J usage is TRBJ2-1; 8 bases are a match to TRBD1. Germline V lookup: CDR1 MNHEY, CDR2 SVGAGI. The CDR3 is 14 amino acids. The CDR3 spells CASSDRESLNEQFF. CDR3 DNA sequence: TGCGCCAGCTCGGACAGGGAATCCCTAAATGAGCAGTTCTTC.

The sample holds a few counts of this clone. The V and J genes are TRBV5-4 and TRBJ2-3; D unresolved. Germline-derived CDR1 and CDR2 are SGHNT and YYREEE (reference sequence). Trimming removed 4 bases at V and 11 bases at J, with 11 bases between. This CDR3 spans 11 amino acids. CDR3 in DNA: TGTGCCAGCAGCCATGACCCGGGGCAGTATTTT. Its translation: CASSHDPGQYF.

This clone was found once. The chain recombines TRBV5-1 with TRBJ2-7; D gene unclear. CDR1 SGHRS and CDR2 YFSETQ come from the germline V gene. V gave up 0 bases and J gave up 4 bases, with 11 bases separating them. This CDR3 is built from 14 residues. The chain's CDR3 is CASSLDGYSYEQYF. In DNA, the CDR3 is TGCGCCAGCAGCTTGGATGGGTACAGTTACGAGCAGTACTTC.

The chain links TRBV2 to TRBJ1-4; 9 nucleotides align to TRBD1. In germline, CDR1 is SNHLY, CDR2 FYNNEI. The CDR3 spans 14 residues. The V gene end was trimmed by 7 bases and the J gene end by 6 bases; junction bases not matched to a gene: 6. CDR3 nucleotide sequence: TGTGCCAGCATGACGGGACAGGGTCATGAAAAACTGTTTTTT. This encodes CASMTGQGHEKLFF.

The chain links TRBV27 to TRBJ1-1, with D perhaps matching TRBD1 (5 bases). The CDR3 length is 14 residues. Germline V gives CDR1 MNHEY, CDR2 SMNVEV (reference sequence). Trimming removed 0 bases at V and 1 base at J, with 6 bases between. The chain's CDR3 is CASSLSGQNTEAFF. DNA of the CDR3: TGTGCCAGCAGTTTATCCGGACAGAACACTGAAGCTTTCTTT.